Listed below are T cell receptor beta chains from one sample, sequenced in a study of identical twins. TCRdb itself ran the 5' RACE reads through MiXCR, one entry per CDR3 protein. The sample includes roughly 230,000 distinct CDR3 sequences, about 8.9% of them seen just once. The same data also contributed to another study, on yellow fever vaccine responses in identical twins.

What was sequenced was CD8+ T cells sorted from blood. These TCRs come from a woman under 30 in good health. Both conserved end residues are part of each CDR3.

J,length,V,CDR3
TRBJ2-1,12,TRBV3-1,CASSQDKREKYF
TRBJ2-7,15,TRBV11-2,CASSYYPGTDYEQYF
TRBJ2-1,18,TRBV15,CATSRLLTGRSPYNEQFF
TRBJ2-1,12,TRBV30,CAWGLAGNEQFF
TRBJ2-3,18,TRBV20-1,CSASSLAGNGGSTDTQYF
TRBJ2-2,14,TRBV7-2,CASSIIGNGGELFF
TRBJ2-3,14,TRBV11-2,CASSLVFATDTQYF
TRBJ2-5,15,TRBV14,CASSPKTGGEETQYF
TRBJ2-3,16,TRBV12-3/TRBV12-4,CASSREGWVSTDTQYF
TRBJ2-7,14,TRBV7-9,CASSLGQGTLEQYF
TRBJ2-4,15,TRBV6-2/TRBV6-3,CASSYRGLAKNIQYF
TRBJ2-3,16,TRBV9,CASSVGIRPQTDTQYF
TRBJ1-1,14,TRBV20-1,CSARADRGTAEAFF
TRBJ2-1,13,TRBV7-7,CASSPGADLEQFF
TRBJ2-7,14,TRBV5-8,CASSLPANSYEQYF
TRBJ2-3,17,TRBV5-1,CASSLGNKENARDTQYF
TRBJ2-7,15,TRBV15,CATSRDGMGLGEQYF
TRBJ2-3,15,TRBV14,CASSRLAGAPDTQYF
TRBJ2-1,15,TRBV28,CASLSPGSSYNEQFF
TRBJ1-2,13,TRBV12-3/TRBV12-4,CASSPLGLYGYTF
TRBJ2-5,15,TRBV12-3/TRBV12-4,CASSLGTSAQETQYF
TRBJ1-5,16,TRBV12-3/TRBV12-4,CASSLSGQYSNQPQHF
TRBJ2-7,13,TRBV12-3/TRBV12-4,CASRDSATYEQYF
TRBJ1-1,13,TRBV4-3,CASSRSQYTEAFF
TRBJ1-2,14,TRBV20-1,CSARDRDFDYGYTF
TRBJ1-1,13,TRBV7-2,CASSPPLREEAFF
TRBJ2-1,12,TRBV27,CASSSQVNEQFF
TRBJ2-1,15,TRBV2,CASSGSRSIYDEQFF
TRBJ2-1,16,TRBV5-1,CASSLEFPPGPNEQFF
TRBJ1-4,12,TRBV29-1,CSAGKANEKLFF
TRBJ2-3,16,TRBV15,CATSMDRGGSGDTQYF